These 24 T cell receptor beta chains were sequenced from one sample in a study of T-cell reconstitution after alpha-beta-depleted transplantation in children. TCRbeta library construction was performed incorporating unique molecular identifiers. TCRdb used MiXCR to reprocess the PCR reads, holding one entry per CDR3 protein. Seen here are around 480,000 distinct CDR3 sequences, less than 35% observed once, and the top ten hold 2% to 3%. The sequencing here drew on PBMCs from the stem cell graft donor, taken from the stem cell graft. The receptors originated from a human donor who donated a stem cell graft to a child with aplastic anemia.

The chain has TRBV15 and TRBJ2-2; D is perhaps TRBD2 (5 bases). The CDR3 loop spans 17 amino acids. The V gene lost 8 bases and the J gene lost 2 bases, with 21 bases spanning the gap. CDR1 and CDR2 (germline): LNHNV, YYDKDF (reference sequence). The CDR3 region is CATHQVRSGYNTGELFF. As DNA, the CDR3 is TGTGCCACCCATCAAGTTAGAAGCGGTTACAACACCGGGGAGCTGTTTTTT.

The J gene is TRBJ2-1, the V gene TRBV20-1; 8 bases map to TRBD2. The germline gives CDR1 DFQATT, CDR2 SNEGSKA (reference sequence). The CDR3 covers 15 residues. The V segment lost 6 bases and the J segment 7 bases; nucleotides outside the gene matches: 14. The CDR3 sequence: CSARVVGRAVNEQFF. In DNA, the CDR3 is TGCAGTGCCAGGGTGGTCGGGAGGGCCGTGAATGAGCAGTTCTTC.

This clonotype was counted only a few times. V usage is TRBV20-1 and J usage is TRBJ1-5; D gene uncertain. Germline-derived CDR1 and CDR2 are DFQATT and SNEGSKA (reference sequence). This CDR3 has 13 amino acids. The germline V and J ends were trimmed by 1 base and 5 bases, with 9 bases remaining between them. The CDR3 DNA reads TGCAGTGCTAGAGGGGCCGAGCATCAGCCCCAGCATTTT. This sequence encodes CSARGAEHQPQHF.

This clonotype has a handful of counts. For the CDR3, the DNA is TGCAGCGTTCAGGACAGGGGATTCGATGAGCAGTTCTTC. The encoded protein is CSVQDRGFDEQFF. This chain joins TRBV29-1 and TRBJ2-1; TRBD1 agrees at 9 bases. Germline V gene sequence: CDR1 SQVTM, CDR2 ANQGSEA. CDR3 length: 13 residues. Trimming took 5 bases from V and 8 from J; bases not matched to a gene: 7.

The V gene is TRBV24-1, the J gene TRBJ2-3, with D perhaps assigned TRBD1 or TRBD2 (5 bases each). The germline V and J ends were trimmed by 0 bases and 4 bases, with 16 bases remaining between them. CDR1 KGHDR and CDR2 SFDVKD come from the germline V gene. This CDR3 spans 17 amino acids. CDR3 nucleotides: TGTGCCACCAGTGATTTGCGATCGGGGCATCGAGCAGATACGCAGTATTTT. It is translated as CATSDLRSGHRADTQYF.

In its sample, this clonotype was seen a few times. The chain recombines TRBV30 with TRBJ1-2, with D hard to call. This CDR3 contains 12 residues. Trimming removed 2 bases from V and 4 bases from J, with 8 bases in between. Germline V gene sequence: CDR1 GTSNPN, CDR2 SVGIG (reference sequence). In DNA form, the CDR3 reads TGTGCCTGGAGTAAGGGCACCTATGGCTACACCTTC. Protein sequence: CAWSKGTYGYTF. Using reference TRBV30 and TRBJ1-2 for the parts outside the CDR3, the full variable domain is SQTIHQWPATLVQPVGSPLSLECTVEGTSNPNLYWYRQAAGRGLQLLFYSVGIGQISSEVPQNLSASRPQDRQFILSSKKLLLSDSGFYLCAWSKGTYGYTFGSGTRLTVV.

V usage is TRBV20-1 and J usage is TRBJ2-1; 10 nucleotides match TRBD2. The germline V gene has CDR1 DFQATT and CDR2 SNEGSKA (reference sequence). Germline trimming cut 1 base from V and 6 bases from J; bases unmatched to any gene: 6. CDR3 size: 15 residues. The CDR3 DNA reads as TGCAGTGCTAGAGGGGAACTAGCGGGAAGCAATGAGCAGTTCTTC. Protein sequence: CSARGELAGSNEQFF.

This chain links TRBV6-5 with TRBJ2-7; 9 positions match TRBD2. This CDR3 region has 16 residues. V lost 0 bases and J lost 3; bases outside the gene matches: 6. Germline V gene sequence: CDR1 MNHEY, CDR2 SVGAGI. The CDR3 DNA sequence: TGTGCCAGCAGTTACTCGAATAGCGGGAGTCTCTACGAGCAGTACTTC. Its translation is CASSYSNSGSLYEQYF.

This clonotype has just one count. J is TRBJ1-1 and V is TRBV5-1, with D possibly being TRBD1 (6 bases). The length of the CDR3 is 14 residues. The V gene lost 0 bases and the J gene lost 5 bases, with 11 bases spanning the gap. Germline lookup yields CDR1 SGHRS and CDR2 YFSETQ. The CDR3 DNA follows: TGCGCCAGCAGCTTGGCCGCAGGGGAGACTGAAGCTTTCTTT. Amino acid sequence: CASSLAAGETEAFF.

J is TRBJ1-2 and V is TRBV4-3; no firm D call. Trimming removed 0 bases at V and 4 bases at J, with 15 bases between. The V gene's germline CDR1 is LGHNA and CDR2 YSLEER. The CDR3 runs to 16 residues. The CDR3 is CASSQDCREECYGYTF. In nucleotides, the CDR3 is TGCGCCAGCAGCCAAGATTGCCGGGAGGAGTGCTATGGCTACACCTTC.

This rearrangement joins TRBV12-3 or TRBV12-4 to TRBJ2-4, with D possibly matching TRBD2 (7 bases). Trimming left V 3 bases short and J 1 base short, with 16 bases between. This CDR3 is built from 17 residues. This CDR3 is CASSFGGHREAKNIQYF. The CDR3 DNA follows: TGTGCCAGCAGTTTCGGGGGGCACCGGGAGGCCAAAAACATTCAGTACTTC.

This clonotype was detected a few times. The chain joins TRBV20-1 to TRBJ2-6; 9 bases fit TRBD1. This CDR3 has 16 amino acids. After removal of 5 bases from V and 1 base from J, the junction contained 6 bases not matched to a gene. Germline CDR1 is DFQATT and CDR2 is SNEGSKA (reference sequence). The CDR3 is CSASGQGISGANVLTF. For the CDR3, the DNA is TGCAGTGCTTCAGGACAGGGGATATCTGGGGCCAACGTCCTGACTTTC.

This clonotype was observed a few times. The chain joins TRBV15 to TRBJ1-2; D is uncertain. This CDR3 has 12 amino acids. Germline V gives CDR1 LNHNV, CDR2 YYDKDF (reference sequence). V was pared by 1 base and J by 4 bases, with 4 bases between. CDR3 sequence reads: CATSRGFYGYTF. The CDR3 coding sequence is TGTGCCACCAGCAGAGGATTCTATGGCTACACCTTC.

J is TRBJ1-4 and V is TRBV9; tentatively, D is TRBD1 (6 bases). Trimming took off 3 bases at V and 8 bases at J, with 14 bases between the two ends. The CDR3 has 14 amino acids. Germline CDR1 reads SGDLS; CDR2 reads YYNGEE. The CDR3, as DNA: TGTGCCAGCAGCGCTCAGGGGCGGGAGGAAAAACTGTTTTTT. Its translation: CASSAQGREEKLFF.

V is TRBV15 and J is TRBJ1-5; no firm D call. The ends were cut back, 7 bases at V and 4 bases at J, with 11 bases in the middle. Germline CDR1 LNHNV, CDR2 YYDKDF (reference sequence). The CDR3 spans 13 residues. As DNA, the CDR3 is TGTGCCACCACTATCGGAACGAATCAGCCCCAGCATTTT. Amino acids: CATTIGTNQPQHF.

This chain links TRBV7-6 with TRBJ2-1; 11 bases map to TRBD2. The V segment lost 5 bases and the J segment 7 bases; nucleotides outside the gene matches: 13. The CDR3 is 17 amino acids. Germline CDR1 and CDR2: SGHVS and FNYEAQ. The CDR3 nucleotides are TGTGCCAGCAGCCCAGGCCTAAGACTAGCGGGATGGAATGAGCAGTTCTTC. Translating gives CASSPGLRLAGWNEQFF. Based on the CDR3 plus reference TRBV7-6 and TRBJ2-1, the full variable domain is GAGVSQSPRYKVTKRGQDVALRCDPISGHVSLYWYRQALGQGPEFLTYFNYEAQQDKSGLPNDRFSAERPEGSISTLTIQRTEQRDSAMYRCASSPGLRLAGWNEQFFGPGTRLTVL.

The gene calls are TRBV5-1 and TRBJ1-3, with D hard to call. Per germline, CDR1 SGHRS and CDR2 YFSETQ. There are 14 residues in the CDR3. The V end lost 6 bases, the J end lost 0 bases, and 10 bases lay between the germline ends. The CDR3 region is CASTDNGSGNTIYF. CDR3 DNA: TGCGCCAGCACCGATAACGGCTCTGGAAACACCATATATTTT. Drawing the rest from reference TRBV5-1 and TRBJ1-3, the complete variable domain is KAGVTQTPRYLIKTRGQQVTLSCSPISGHRSVSWYQQTPGQGLQFLFEYFSETQRNKGNFPGRFSGRQFSNSRSEMNVSTLELGDSALYLCASTDNGSGNTIYFGEGSWLTVV.

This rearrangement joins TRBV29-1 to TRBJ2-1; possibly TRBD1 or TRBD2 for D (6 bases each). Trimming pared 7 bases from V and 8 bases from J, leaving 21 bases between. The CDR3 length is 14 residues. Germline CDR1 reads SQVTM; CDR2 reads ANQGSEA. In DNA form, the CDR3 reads TGCAGCGCGGGGGCCGGCTGGTCGGTTGATGAGCAGTTCTTC. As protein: CSAGAGWSVDEQFF.

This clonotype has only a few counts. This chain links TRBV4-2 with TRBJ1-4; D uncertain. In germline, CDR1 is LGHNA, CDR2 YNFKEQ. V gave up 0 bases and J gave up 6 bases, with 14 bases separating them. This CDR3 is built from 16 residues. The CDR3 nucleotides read TGTGCCAGCAGCCAAGATCGAGGGTCTGGGGATGAAAAACTGTTTTTT. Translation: CASSQDRGSGDEKLFF.

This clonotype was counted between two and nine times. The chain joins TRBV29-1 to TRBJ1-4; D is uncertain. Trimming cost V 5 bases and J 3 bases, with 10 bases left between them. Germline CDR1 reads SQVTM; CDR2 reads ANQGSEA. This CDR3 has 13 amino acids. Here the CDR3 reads CSVMETANEKLFF. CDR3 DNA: TGCAGCGTTATGGAGACGGCTAATGAAAAACTGTTTTTT.

In nucleotides, the CDR3 is TGCAGTGCTAGAGATGCGGCAGGACCGATGAACACTGAAGCTTTCTTT. It is translated as CSARDAAGPMNTEAFF. The rearrangement uses TRBV20-1 and TRBJ1-1; no clear D. Germline CDR1 DFQATT, CDR2 SNEGSKA (reference sequence). V dropped 0 bases and J dropped 0 bases, with 14 bases sitting between them. The CDR3 runs to 16 residues.

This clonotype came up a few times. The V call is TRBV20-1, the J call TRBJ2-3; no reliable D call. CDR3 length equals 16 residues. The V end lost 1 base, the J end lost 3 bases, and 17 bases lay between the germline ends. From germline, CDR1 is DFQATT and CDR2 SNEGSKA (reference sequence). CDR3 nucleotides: TGCAGTGCTAGAGTCCTCTTATATGATGATACAGATACGCAGTATTTT. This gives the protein CSARVLLYDDTDTQYF.

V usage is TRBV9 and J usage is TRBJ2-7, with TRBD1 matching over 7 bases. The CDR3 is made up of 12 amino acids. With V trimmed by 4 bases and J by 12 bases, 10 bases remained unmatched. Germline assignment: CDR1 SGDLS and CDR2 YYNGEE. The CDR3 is CASSPGTEARYF. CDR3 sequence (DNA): TGTGCCAGCAGCCCCGGGACAGAAGCGCGGTACTTC.

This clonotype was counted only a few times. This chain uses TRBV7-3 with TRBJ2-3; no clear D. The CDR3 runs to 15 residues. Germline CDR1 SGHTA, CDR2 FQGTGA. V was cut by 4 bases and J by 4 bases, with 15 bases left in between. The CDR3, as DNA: TGTGCCAGCAGCTCCCGAGGCGGCTTATCAGATACGCAGTATTTT. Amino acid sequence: CASSSRGGLSDTQYF.